The rows below give T cell receptor beta chains drawn from one sample of a study of cytomegalovirus exposure and HLA in healthy donors. Assay: immunoSEQ multiplex PCR; the TCRdb copy retains only in-frame clones and omits some. The table records around 140,000 clones, about 80% of them present only once. The sequencing input was PBMCs. These receptors came from a woman between 18 and 30 years old in good health and CMV-seropositive. Each CDR3 is given with its conserved first and last residue. D genes are given only for firm matches. Clone size is not always given. Where it is, it says once, few, many or a class for expanded clones.

>TRBJ1-1|.|TRBV28|.
TGTGCCAGCAGTTTATCGACACTCTCAACGCCGAACACTGAAGCTTTCTTT
CASSLSTLSTPNTEAFF
>TRBJ1-6|.|TRBV28|.
TGTGCCAGCAGGATACCGACAACCGATAATTCACCCCTCCACTTT
CASRIPTTDNSPLHF
>TRBJ2-7|.|TRBV29-1|TRBD1
TGCAGCGTTGGTCGACAGGGATACGAGCAGTACTTC
CSVGRQGYEQYF
>TRBJ2-5|once|TRBV28|.
TGTGCCAGCAGTTCTTTAGACAGGCGACAAGAGACCCAGTACTTC
CASSSLDRRQETQYF
>TRBJ1-6|.|TRBV2|TRBD1
TGTGCCAGCAGGCGGACAGGGGATGACTCACCCCTCCACTTT
CASRRTGDDSPLHF
>TRBJ1-3|.|TRBV10-2|.
TGCGCCAGCAGTGTGGGGGGAGCGGGGGCTGGAAACACCATATATTTT
CASSVGGAGAGNTIYF
>TRBJ2-5|.|TRBV5-1|.
TGCGCCAGCAGCTGGGGGGACGGCGAGGCCCAGTACTTC
CASSWGDGEAQYF
>TRBJ2-1|few|TRBV18|.
TGTGCCAGCTCACCACCGTCGAGCGATGAGCAGTTCTTC
CASSPPSSDEQFF
>TRBJ2-2|.|TRBV23-1|.
TGCGCCAGCAGTCAAATCCCATCACCACGAACAGGTCACGCGAACACCGGGGAGCTGTTTTTT
CASSQIPSPRTGHANTGELFF
>TRBJ2-7|medium-sized|TRBV5-6|.
TGTGCCAGCAGCTCCGACAGTTCAGTTTACGAGCAGTACTTC
CASSSDSSVYEQYF
>TRBJ2-2|.|TRBV4-3|.
TGCGCCAGCAGCCAAGATGTAGGGGAGCTGTTTTTT
CASSQDVGELFF
>TRBJ1-5|few|TRBV29-1|TRBD1
TGCAGCGCCGGGACAGGGATCAATCAGCCCCAGCATTTT
CSAGTGINQPQHF
>TRBJ1-3|.|TRBV5-1|TRBD1
TGCGCCAGCAGCTTGTCAGGGGGTGCGGGAAACACCATATATTTT
CASSLSGGAGNTIYF
>TRBJ2-4|.|TRBV9|TRBD2
TGTGCCAGCAGCGTAGGAGGCGGGGGGGCCCTAGCCAAAAACATTCAGTACTTC
CASSVGGGGALAKNIQYF
>TRBJ2-7|.|TRBV14|.
TGTGCCAGCAGCCAAGTGGGGGCAGGTCACTACGAGCAGTACTTC
CASSQVGAGHYEQYF
>TRBJ2-5|.|TRBV7-2|.
TGTGCCAGCAGCTTCGCGGGAACCCAAGAGACCCAGTACTTC
CASSFAGTQETQYF
>TRBJ2-3|.|TRBV4-3|TRBD1
TGCGCCAGCAGCCAGGACGGACAGGGGGCCACAGATACGCAGTATTTT
CASSQDGQGATDTQYF
>TRBJ1-5|.|TRBV6-5|TRBD1
TGTGCCAGCAGTGAGACAGGGATAACTCAGCCCCAGCATTTT
CASSETGITQPQHF
>TRBJ2-5|few|TRBV5-1|.
TGCGCCAGCAGCCCCGACAGGAGTACGCAGACCCAGTACTTC
CASSPDRSTQTQYF
>TRBJ1-2|.|TRBV10-2|.
TGCGCCAGCCAAAGTCAAGGGGCAGGGCTATATGGCTACACCTTC
CASQSQGAGLYGYTF
>TRBJ1-2|.|TRBV19|TRBD1
TGTGCCAGTAGTTCGGCAACAGGGGATCGTTGGGGCTACACCTTC
CASSSATGDRWGYTF
>TRBJ2-1|.|TRBV10-2|.
TGCGCCACCACCCACACAAGCTCCTACAATGAGCAGTTCTTC
CATTHTSSYNEQFF